The T cell receptor beta chain under discussion was sequenced for a study of cytomegalovirus exposure and HLA in healthy donors. Trimming cost V 4 bases and J 0 bases, with 15 bases left between them. The V gene's germline CDR1 is SGHDT and CDR2 YYEEEE. CDR3 length: 16 amino acids. This PCR relied on a set of 60 Vbeta primers and 13 Jbeta primers. Profiled with immunoSEQ multiplex PCR; TCRdb holds only in-frame clones, not every one. This table holds 220,000 or so clones, 82% found once. To note about this clone: No antigen is known for it.

Findings and caveats of the study: It was reported in a later analysis that an Asian-associated ancestry cluster showed fewer N-insertions than the approximately 670-donor mean. In an earlier analysis, about 87% or about 30%: the productive usage of most TCR beta V segments.

The genes are TRBV5-6 and TRBJ2-3, with TRBD1 as a possible D gene (5 bases). The sequenced sample was PBMCs. The origin of this receptor is a woman between 35 and 50 years old in good health and CMV-seronegative. The CDR3 is CASSPPFGHSTDTQYF. CDR3 coding DNA: TGTGCCAGCAGCCCACCCTTCGGACACAGCACAGATACGCAGTATTTT.